A selection of T cell receptor beta chains follows, all from one sample in a study of blood T cell repertoires in COVID-19. Repertoires were generated with immunoSEQ multiplex PCR, while TCRdb's copy carries only in-frame clones and drops some. The top ten clones hold just under 6.5% of a sample with about 350,000 clones, 80% to 90% of them seen once. Sample: peripheral blood. These receptors all stem from a woman aged 45-65 years with COVID-19, enrolled during active disease. Both conserved end residues are part of each CDR3. A D gene is named only where the DNA matches it firmly. Not every row has a clone size; where given, it reads once, few, many or a size class.

CDR3 length,J gene,D gene,V gene,clone size,CDR3 protein,CDR3 DNA
16,TRBJ2-7,NA,TRBV19,NA,CASSINPGISFSEQYF,TGTGCCAGTAGTATAAATCCCGGGATTTCCTTTTCCGAGCAGTACTTC
14,TRBJ2-3,NA,TRBV5-8,NA,CASSLISSTDTQYF,TGTGCCAGCAGCTTAATCAGTAGCACAGATACGCAGTATTTT
16,TRBJ1-5,NA,TRBV28,few,CASCFSSGGSNQPQHF,TGTGCCAGCTGTTTCTCTAGCGGGGGGTCGAATCAGCCCCAGCATTTT
19,TRBJ2-6,TRBD2,TRBV9,NA,CASSVALFAGGSGANVLTF,TGTGCCAGCAGCGTAGCATTGTTCGCGGGAGGATCCGGGGCCAACGTCCTGACTTTC
14,TRBJ2-7,TRBD1,TRBV27,once,CASSFKQGSYEQYF,TGTGCCAGCAGTTTTAAACAGGGGTCCTACGAGCAGTACTTC
12,TRBJ2-3,TRBD2,TRBV19,NA,CATRLATDTQYF,TGTGCCACTAGACTAGCCACAGATACGCAGTATTTT
20,TRBJ2-7,TRBD2,TRBV5-3,NA,CARSLLPHGGGNMMGYEQYF,TGTGCCAGAAGCTTGTTACCACACGGGGGGGGTAACATGATGGGCTACGAGCAGTACTTC
15,TRBJ2-1,TRBD2,TRBV5-1,NA,CASSLVASGYNEQFF,TGCGCCAGCAGCTTGGTGGCTAGCGGCTACAATGAGCAGTTCTTC
15,TRBJ1-6,TRBD1,TRBV18,NA,CASPLSTGVNSPLHF,TGTGCCAGCCCACTTTCGACAGGGGTCAATTCACCCCTCCACTTT
13,TRBJ1-2,NA,TRBV6-5,NA,CASSTPRTLTYTF,TGTGCCAGCAGTACCCCAAGGACACTTACCTACACCTTC
14,TRBJ2-1,TRBD1,TRBV5-1,NA,CASSRQTGGNEQFF,TGCGCCAGCAGCAGACAAACAGGGGGCAATGAGCAGTTCTTC
13,TRBJ2-3,NA,TRBV5-1,NA,CASSLTSRDTQYF,TGCGCCAGCAGCTTAACTAGCAGGGATACGCAGTATTTT
13,TRBJ2-1,TRBD2,TRBV2,NA,CATSGEGFNEQFF,TGTGCCACCTCGGGGGAGGGATTCAATGAGCAGTTCTTC
15,TRBJ2-7,TRBD1,TRBV11-3,NA,CASSTRDSGGHEQYF,TGTGCCAGCAGCACCCGGGACAGCGGCGGCCACGAGCAGTACTTC
15,TRBJ1-6,TRBD1,TRBV5-1,NA,CASSPGTVYNSPLHF,TGCGCCAGCAGCCCCGGGACAGTTTATAATTCACCCCTCCACTTT
16,TRBJ2-3,TRBD2,TRBV6-5,NA,CASSYGLAGPTDTQYF,TGTGCCAGCAGTTACGGCCTAGCGGGACCCACAGATACGCAGTATTTT
15,TRBJ1-2,NA,TRBV5-1,NA,CASSLIAGGGYGYTF,TGCGCCAGCAGCTTGATAGCGGGAGGGGGCTATGGCTACACCTTC
15,TRBJ2-1,TRBD2,TRBV6-4,NA,CASSDSVAGVDEQFF,TGTGCCAGCAGTGACTCAGTAGCGGGAGTCGATGAGCAGTTCTTC
14,TRBJ1-4,TRBD1,TRBV19,NA,CASTAGQFNEKLFF,TGTGCCAGTACTGCGGGACAGTTCAATGAAAAACTGTTTTTT
11,TRBJ1-2,NA,TRBV20-1,NA,CSATLGGAVTF,TGCAGTGCCACCCTCGGGGGGGCTGTTACCTTC
13,TRBJ2-7,NA,TRBV15,few,CATSRAGSYEQYF,TGTGCCACCAGCAGAGCCGGCTCCTACGAGCAGTACTTC
18,TRBJ2-4,TRBD1,TRBV4-1,NA,CASSFRTGGGREENIQYF,TGCGCCAGCAGCTTCCGGACAGGGGGCGGTCGAGAGGAAAACATTCAGTACTTC
15,TRBJ2-5,NA,TRBV15,NA,CATSRAGTPAATQYF,TGTGCCACCAGCAGAGCTGGGACACCGGCGGCGACCCAGTACTTC
14,TRBJ2-1,TRBD2,TRBV7-2,NA,CASSWSGRATEQFF,TGTGCCAGCAGTTGGAGCGGGAGGGCCACGGAGCAGTTCTTC
14,TRBJ2-1,TRBD2,TRBV27,NA,CASSRLAGNNEQFF,TGTGCCAGCAGTCGCCTAGCGGGAAACAATGAGCAGTTCTTC
15,TRBJ1-1,NA,TRBV2,NA,CASIEGGHMNTEAFF,TGTGCCAGCATCGAGGGGGGGCACATGAACACTGAAGCTTTCTTT
19,TRBJ2-7,TRBD2,TRBV30,once,CAWSVRRQGTSYLSYEQYF,TGTGCCTGGAGTGTAAGACGACAAGGGACTAGCTATCTCTCCTACGAGCAGTACTTC
16,TRBJ2-2,NA,TRBV11-3,NA,CASSLGLRDDTGELFF,TGTGCCAGCAGCTTAGGGTTGCGGGACGACACCGGGGAGCTGTTTTTT
14,TRBJ2-7,NA,TRBV6-1,once,CASSEGGGTYEQYF,TGTGCCAGCAGTGAGGGAGGGGGTACCTACGAGCAGTACTTC
16,TRBJ2-3,NA,TRBV5-8,once,CASRHYDTASTDTQYF,TGTGCCAGCAGACATTACGACACGGCCAGCACAGATACGCAGTATTTT
15,TRBJ1-2,NA,TRBV6-5,NA,CASSYSGALRYGYTF,TGTGCCAGCAGTTACTCTGGGGCACTTCGCTATGGCTACACCTTC
16,TRBJ2-7,TRBD1,TRBV5-1,NA,CASSPDWDRASYEQYF,TGCGCCAGCAGCCCCGACTGGGACAGGGCCTCCTACGAGCAGTACTTC
13,TRBJ2-7,TRBD2,TRBV5-4,NA,CATSSGVAYEQYF,TGTGCCACCAGTAGCGGGGTGGCATACGAGCAGTACTTC
16,TRBJ1-3,NA,TRBV7-6,NA,CASSTTGRSSGNTIYF,TGTGCCAGCAGCACGACTGGCCGGAGCTCTGGAAACACCATATATTTT
15,TRBJ1-4,NA,TRBV7-2,NA,CASSLKTGTNEKLFF,TGTGCCAGCAGCCTTAAGACAGGCACTAATGAAAAACTGTTTTTT
13,TRBJ2-7,NA,TRBV5-1,NA,CASSLETAYEQYF,TGCGCCAGCAGCTTGGAGACTGCTTACGAGCAGTACTTC
15,TRBJ2-3,NA,TRBV3-1/TRBV3-2,NA,CASGQVLSGTDTQYF,TGTGCCAGCGGCCAGGTACTAAGCGGCACAGATACGCAGTATTTT
14,TRBJ2-7,NA,TRBV9,NA,CASSAQGGGYEQYF,TGTGCCAGCAGCGCCCAGGGGGGCGGGTACGAGCAGTACTTC
18,TRBJ2-5,TRBD2,TRBV5-8,NA,CATRVGTSGKPGQETQYF,TGTGCCACCAGAGTGGGGACTAGCGGGAAACCGGGTCAAGAGACCCAGTACTTC
14,TRBJ1-2,NA,TRBV27,NA,CASSFLGLPYGYTF,TGTGCCAGCAGTTTTCTCGGACTGCCCTATGGCTACACCTTC
15,TRBJ2-7,NA,TRBV5-4,NA,CASSLSGNDAYEQYF,TGTGCCAGCAGCTTGTCAGGAAATGATGCCTACGAGCAGTACTTC
15,TRBJ1-6,NA,TRBV2,NA,CASSESDLRDSPLHF,TGTGCCAGCAGTGAATCAGATTTGAGGGATTCACCCCTCCACTTT
14,TRBJ2-7,NA,TRBV7-2,few,CASSSRARVDEQYF,TGTGCCAGCAGTTCTAGGGCCAGGGTGGACGAGCAGTACTTC
13,TRBJ1-1,TRBD1,TRBV29-1,few,CSVMRDRSTEAFF,TGCAGCGTTATGAGGGACAGGAGCACTGAAGCTTTCTTT
12,TRBJ2-7,NA,TRBV19,few,CATQGRAYEQYF,TGTGCCACTCAGGGGAGGGCCTACGAGCAGTACTTC
14,TRBJ1-4,TRBD1,TRBV29-1,NA,CSVATGPRNEKLFF,TGCAGCGTGGCGACAGGGCCGCGAAATGAAAAACTGTTTTTT
15,TRBJ2-7,NA,TRBV9,NA,CASSANRDKALEQYF,TGTGCCAGCAGCGCAAACCGGGACAAGGCCCTCGAGCAGTACTTC
11,TRBJ2-5,TRBD2,TRBV15,once,CATSTSGTQYF,TGTGCCACCAGCACTAGCGGTACCCAGTACTTC
16,TRBJ2-5,TRBD1,TRBV30,NA,CAWSVPDRGRGETQYF,TGTGCCTGGAGTGTTCCGGACAGGGGGCGCGGAGAGACCCAGTACTTC
13,TRBJ1-1,NA,TRBV7-2,NA,CASSFSRETEAFF,TGTGCCAGCAGCTTCAGCAGGGAAACTGAAGCTTTCTTT
15,TRBJ1-6,TRBD1,TRBV5-6,NA,CASSPDRGLDSPLHF,TGTGCCAGCAGCCCGGACAGGGGGCTTGATTCACCCCTCCACTTT